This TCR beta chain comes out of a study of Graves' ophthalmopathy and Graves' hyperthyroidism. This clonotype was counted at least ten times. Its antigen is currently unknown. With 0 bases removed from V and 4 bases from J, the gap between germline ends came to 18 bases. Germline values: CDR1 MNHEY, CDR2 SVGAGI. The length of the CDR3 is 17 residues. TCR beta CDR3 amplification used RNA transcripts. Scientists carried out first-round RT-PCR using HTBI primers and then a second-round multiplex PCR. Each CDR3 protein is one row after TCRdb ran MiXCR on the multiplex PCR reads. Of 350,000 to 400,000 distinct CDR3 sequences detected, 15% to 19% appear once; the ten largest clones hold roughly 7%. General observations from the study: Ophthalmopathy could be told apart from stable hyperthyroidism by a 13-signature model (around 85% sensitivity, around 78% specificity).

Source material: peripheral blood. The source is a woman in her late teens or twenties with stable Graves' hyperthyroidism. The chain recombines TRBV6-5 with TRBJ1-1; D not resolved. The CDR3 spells CASSYSISGPRGTEAFF. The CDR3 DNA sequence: TGTGCCAGCAGTTACTCGATTAGCGGTCCCCGGGGCACTGAAGCTTTCTTT.